This record covers a single T cell receptor (beta chain). This sample was taken from a study of blood T cell repertoires in COVID-19. Study summary: Nucleic acid was either cDNA or gDNA, and it came from T cells, B-cell-depleted T cells, or PBMCs.

V was clipped by 9 bases and J by 4 bases; unmatched bases: 7. Looked up from germline, CDR1 is LNHDA and CDR2 is SQIVND (reference sequence). The CDR3 totals 13 residues. TCRdb's copy holds only in-frame clones and misses some; the assay was immunoSEQ multiplex PCR. Found here are just over 250,000 clones, over 75% of them singletons; the top ten hold about 2.5%. The V and J genes are TRBV19 and TRBJ1-2; 8 bases fit TRBD1. This receptor was taken from a woman aged 45-65 years with acute or convalescent COVID-19. Sequencing was carried out using peripheral blood. This CDR3 reads CASERQGAYGYTF. In DNA form, the CDR3 reads TGTGCCAGCGAAAGGCAGGGGGCCTATGGCTACACCTTC.